Included here is one T cell receptor beta chain sequence, with context. Which antigen it targets is not known. The record has no base qualities; no much larger clone is one base away. V is trimmed back by 3 bases and J by 2 bases, and the junction contains 5 bases that no gene match accounts for. The germline V gene supplies CDR1 SGHRS and CDR2 YFSETQ. The CDR3 runs 16 residues from the cysteine to the phenylalanine. The DNA shown is the 48-base CDR3, in frame from base 1. The data originate from a study of T-cell memory formation after mild COVID-19 (TCRdb year 2021). In the study overall: TCR sequence clusters from the two donors were found to be largely donor specific. The cohort comprised two young, previously healthy adult volunteers, one female and one male. T-cell clones expanding and contracting after mild COVID-19 in two donors were tracked by longitudinal TCRalpha and TCRbeta repertoire sequencing.

Ficoll-Paque density gradient centrifugation was used to isolate PBMCs. What the study reported, not specific to this receptor: Clones contracting from day 15 to 85 had balanced CD4/CD8 phenotypes, while a second wave expanding from day 15 to 37 was biased towards CD4+. Whether the second-wave clones peaking on day 37 were SARS-CoV-2 specific was not confirmed. Only two mild cases were covered in the study, and larger cohorts including severe cases with pre-infection samples were considered necessary. Some responding clones were detected in pre-infection memory, suggesting pre-existing cross-reactive memory T cells joined the SARS-CoV-2 response. Contracting CD4+ clones appeared mostly in the CM and EM memory subsets, whereas CD8+ clones were enriched in EMRA.

The reads were generated on an Illumina NovaSeq 6000. TCRalpha and TCRbeta cDNA libraries were constructed by 5'RACE with constant-segment primers, with sample barcodes and unique molecular identifiers being introduced. Trizol reagent was used to extract RNA from every sample. The libraries were amplified in two PCR steps, and the second step added a second sample barcode and Illumina TruSeq adapters. Sequencing of the libraries was done on an Illumina NovaSeq, producing 2 x 150 bp paired-end reads. The paper's processing steps were these. The reads were demultiplexed and collapsed into UMI-guided consensus sequences using migec v1.2.7. Using mixcr v2.1.11, UMI consensuses were aligned to TRA and TRB V and J templates and then assembled into clonotypes. A clonotype was counted as expanded or contracted only when both edgeR and NoisET called the clonotype significant, with the noise models trained on biological replicates. edgeR calls used a false discovery rate-adjusted p below 0.01 and a log2 fold-change threshold of 1. As an exploratory analysis of dynamics, max-normalized trajectories of the 1000 most abundant clonotypes were examined with PCA combined with hierarchical clustering. Each responding clone was given a CD4 or CD8 phenotype based on the CD4+ and CD8+ repertoires, which had been sequenced separately. The public sequencing data were trimmed at Q25 with fastp and processed into clonotypes with MiXCR by TCRdb, which kept only in-frame beta chains. Rows with one shared CDR3 protein collapse into an entry with the most common genes and DNA. These V and J calls rely on TCRdb rather than the paper's analysis. The sample data list hundreds of thousands of distinct CDR3 sequences, and 20% to 25% of these were observed just once. Around 23% of the sample rests with the top ten.

The TCR comes from a man between 18 and 29 years old who had mild COVID-19 (a few samples of this study predate the infection). The sample titles of this study are shuffled in the database, so cell type and time point are left out; the donor was told from shared clones. Source material: PBMCs or a T cell subset sorted from them (not recorded which). The chain joins TRBV5-1 to TRBJ2-3, with 11 bases aligning to TRBD2. The bases are TGCGCCAGCAGCTCCTATAGCGGGGGGGTCACAGATACGCAGTATTTT. Its protein reads: CASSSYSGGVTDTQYF.